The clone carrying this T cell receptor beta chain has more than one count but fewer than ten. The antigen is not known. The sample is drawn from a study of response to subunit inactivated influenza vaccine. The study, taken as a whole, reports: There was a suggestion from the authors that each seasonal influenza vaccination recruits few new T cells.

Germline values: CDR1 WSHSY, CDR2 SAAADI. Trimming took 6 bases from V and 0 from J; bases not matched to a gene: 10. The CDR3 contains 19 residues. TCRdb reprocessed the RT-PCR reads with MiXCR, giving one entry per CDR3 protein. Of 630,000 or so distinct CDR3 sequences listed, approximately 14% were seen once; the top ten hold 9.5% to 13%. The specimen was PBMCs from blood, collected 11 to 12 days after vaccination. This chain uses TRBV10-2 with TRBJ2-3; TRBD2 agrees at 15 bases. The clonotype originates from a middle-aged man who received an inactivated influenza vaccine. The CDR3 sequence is CASSGGTSGGPSSTDTQYF. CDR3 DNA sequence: TGCGCCAGCAGCGGTGGGACTAGCGGGGGGCCATCTAGCACAGATACGCAGTATTTT.